This TCR beta chain was recorded in a study of identical twins. Study-wide results and limits: Monozygotic twin pairs showed more out-of-frame TCR alpha sharing than models estimated. The authors noted that invariant MAIT and iNKT cells could partly confound zero-insertion analyses. Twin pairs' shared out-of-frame alpha sequences were enriched in low generation probability.

The V and J ends lost 2 bases and 2 bases respectively, with 9 bases between them. The CDR3 sequence is 14 residues long. CDR1 is SEHNR and CDR2 is FQNEAQ in the germline V gene (reference sequence). This clonotype was recorded at least ten times. What it binds is not known. TCRdb reprocessed the 5' RACE reads with MiXCR, giving one entry per CDR3 protein. This sample has roughly 1,500,000 distinct CDR3 sequences, with under 35% found just once. The rearrangement joins TRBV7-9 to TRBJ2-5, with D maybe TRBD1 (6 bases). The clonotype comes from a newborn girl in good health. Material: cord blood. DNA for the CDR3: TGTGCCAGCAGCTTACTGACAGGACAAGAGACCCAGTACTTC. It codes for CASSLLTGQETQYF.